These T cell receptor beta chains were read from a single sample in a study of cytomegalovirus exposure and HLA in healthy donors. TCRdb's copy holds only in-frame clones and misses some; the assay was immunoSEQ multiplex PCR. The data show over 100,000 clones, around 77% seen once. Specimen: PBMCs. These receptors were collected from a male donor in good health and CMV-seropositive. Both conserved end residues are part of each CDR3. Fields, in order: clone size, J gene, D gene, V gene, CDR3 DNA, CDR3 protein. A D gene is named only where the DNA matches it firmly. The size of a clone is reported for some rows only, either as once, few or many, or as a class for expanded clones.

few | TRBJ2-7 | - | TRBV19 | TGTGCCAGTAGTATCCCGCACCACTGGGAGCAGTACTTC | CASSIPHHWEQYF
- | TRBJ2-3 | - | TRBV7-3 | TGTGCCAGCAGCTTAAACTTTCAAGATACGCAGTATTTT | CASSLNFQDTQYF
- | TRBJ2-3 | - | TRBV11-2 | TGTGCCAGCAGCCCATTAGGGGCAGGTTTTTCAGATACGCAGTATTTT | CASSPLGAGFSDTQYF
few | TRBJ2-1 | TRBD2 | TRBV5-4 | TGTGCCAGCAGCTTGCTGGGGCTAGCGGGGGCCTACAATGAGCAGTTCTTC | CASSLLGLAGAYNEQFF
- | TRBJ2-1 | - | TRBV5-6 | TGTGCCAGCAGCGTCCGACTGGAACAGTTCTTC | CASSVRLEQFF
- | TRBJ2-1 | TRBD2 | TRBV5-1 | TGCGCCAGCGGCCAGACTAGCGGGGCTTACAATGAGCAGTTCTTC | CASGQTSGAYNEQFF
- | TRBJ2-7 | TRBD2 | TRBV7-6 | TGTGCCAGCAGCTTAGCGACGCGGGGGGCATCCTACGAGCAGTACTTC | CASSLATRGASYEQYF
few | TRBJ2-2 | - | TRBV4-3 | TGCGCCAGCAGCCAAGAAAGGGCGCAGGGAAAAAGGGAGCTGTTTTTT | CASSQERAQGKRELFF
- | TRBJ1-1 | TRBD1 | TRBV30 | TGTGCCTGGAGTGTACTGACAGGGGGGAACACTGAAGCTTTCTTT | CAWSVLTGGNTEAFF
- | TRBJ2-1 | TRBD1 | TRBV25-1 | TGTGCCAGCAGACGGGACAGTTTTAATGAGCAGTTCTTC | CASRRDSFNEQFF
- | TRBJ2-7 | TRBD2 | TRBV7-9 | TGTGCCAGCAGCCTAAACGGACTAGCGGGGTACGAGCAGTACTTC | CASSLNGLAGYEQYF
few | TRBJ2-1 | - | TRBV27 | TGTGCCAGCAGTCTCCCTAAGCTCCCCGCAGGGGTCGATGAGCAGTTCTTC | CASSLPKLPAGVDEQFF
- | TRBJ1-1 | TRBD1 | TRBV28 | TGTGCCAGCAGTTCCCCCGGGACAGGAGATTTGAACACTGAAGCTTTCTTT | CASSSPGTGDLNTEAFF
- | TRBJ1-2 | - | TRBV7-9 | TGTGCCAGCAGCCCGCGGTTACAAAACTATGGCTACACCTTC | CASSPRLQNYGYTF
once | TRBJ2-7 | - | TRBV28 | TGTGCCAGCAGTTTACAGGACTTACACTCCTACGAGCAGTACTTC | CASSLQDLHSYEQYF
- | TRBJ2-7 | - | TRBV5-6 | TGTGCCAGCAGCTTAATCCAGACGGGAGAGCAGTACTTC | CASSLIQTGEQYF
- | TRBJ2-5 | TRBD2 | TRBV5-1 | TGCGCCAGCAGCTTGATTGGCGGGAGGGTTGAGGCCCAGTACTTC | CASSLIGGRVEAQYF